This T cell receptor (beta chain) was retrieved from a study of blood T cells in healthy people across ages. This clonotype was detected only a few times. Its matching antigen is unknown. The use of a sample-barcoded 5' primer and a J-beta primer mix characterized a second PCR of roughly 6 to 11 cycles. MiXCR, run by TCRdb on the 5' RACE reads, gives a single entry per CDR3 protein. In the table there are under 2 million distinct CDR3 sequences, around 36% of which are singletons. Study-level results: When set beside aged donors, long-lived donors presented more naive CD4+ cells and higher diversity. Donor CMV status, an unknown factor, possibly confounded changes in expanded clonotypes.

This TCR came from a woman aged 25 to 39 in good health. Material: blood.

The CDR3 sequence is CAISAGEGLLPSNYGYTF. CDR3 DNA: TGTGCCATCAGTGCTGGAGAGGGATTGCTACCTTCTAACTATGGCTACACCTTC. The chain links TRBV10-3 to TRBJ1-2; D gene unclear. The CDR3 totals 18 residues. Per germline, CDR1 ENHRY and CDR2 SYGVKD. V was shortened by 4 bases and J by 0 bases, with 21 bases between the two germline ends.